Presented here are 8 T cell receptor beta chains from one specimen sequenced in a study of cytomegalovirus exposure and HLA in healthy donors. A multiplex PCR was run with 60 Vbeta primers and 13 Jbeta primers. The protocol was immunoSEQ multiplex PCR, while the TCRdb copy is restricted to in-frame clones and leaves out a portion. Among about 100,000 clones listed, roughly 77% were seen once. Sequencing was done on a sample of PBMCs. These receptors originate from a man in his thirties or forties in good health and CMV-seronegative.

This rearrangement joins TRBV10-3 to TRBJ2-2, with D possibly being TRBD1 (6 bases). This CDR3 contains 19 residues. Germline V gene data show CDR1 as ENHRY and CDR2 as SYGVKD. The V and J ends lost 0 bases and 2 bases respectively, with 19 bases between them. CDR3 bases: TGTGCCATCAGTGAGTCTTTTATAGCTAGGACAGTCAACACCGGGGAGCTGTTTTTT. Protein: CAISESFIARTVNTGELFF.

The rearrangement links TRBV28 to TRBJ2-5; 8 bases map to TRBD1. Germline V gene data show CDR1 as MDHEN and CDR2 as SYDVKM. This CDR3 contains 14 residues. The V segment lost 4 bases and the J segment 5 bases; nucleotides outside the gene matches: 6. CDR3 amino acids: CASSSNRGLETQYF. As DNA, the CDR3 is TGTGCCAGCAGTTCAAACAGGGGGTTGGAGACCCAGTACTTC.

Here the CDR3 reads CSVVSGAPYNEQFF. In nucleotides, the CDR3 is TGCAGCGTTGTTAGCGGGGCCCCCTACAATGAGCAGTTCTTC. The gene calls are TRBV29-1 and TRBJ2-1; 8 nucleotides agree with TRBD2. Germline loops: CDR1 SQVTM, CDR2 ANQGSEA. V shed 4 bases and J 2 bases; nucleotides not matched to a gene: 4. The CDR3 is made up of 14 amino acids.

This clone was detected once. The chain couples TRBV19 to TRBJ1-1, with D possibly being TRBD1 (6 bases). The V end lost 4 bases, the J end lost 4 bases, and 13 bases lay between the germline ends. Germline CDR1 LNHDA, CDR2 SQIVND (reference sequence). This CDR3 is 14 amino acids long. For the CDR3, the DNA is TGTGCCAGTAGTACGAGGTCAGGGGCCACTGAAGCTTTCTTT. As protein: CASSTRSGATEAFF. The full variable domain, rest sourced from reference TRBV19 and TRBJ1-1, is DGGITQSPKYLFRKEGQNVTLSCEQNLNHDAMYWYRQDPGQGLRLIYYSQIVNDFQKGDIAEGYSVSREKKESFPLTVTSAQKNPTAFYLCASSTRSGATEAFFGQGTRLTVV.

V is TRBV25-1 and J is TRBJ2-2; 7 bases map to TRBD1. Trimming cost V 5 bases and J 5 bases; bases outside gene matches: 11. CDR1 MGHDK and CDR2 SYGVNS come from the germline V gene. The CDR3 extends over 16 amino acids. CDR3 protein: CASSNSQGVRTGELFF. CDR3 DNA: TGTGCCAGCAGTAACTCCCAGGGGGTCCGGACCGGGGAGCTGTTTTTT.

The rearrangement joins TRBV29-1 to TRBJ2-7; 7 bases are a match to TRBD1. This CDR3 has 12 amino acids. CDR1 is SQVTM, CDR2 ANQGSEA, per germline. J gave up 2 bases and V 7 bases, and 5 bases lay outside the gene matches. The CDR3 DNA reads as TGCAGCGGAATGACAGGGCCCTACGAGCAGTACTTC. Translating gives CSGMTGPYEQYF.

The chain employs TRBV15 and TRBJ2-7; TRBD2 matches at 11 bases. Losses at the gene ends were 3 bases for V and 1 base for J; bases not matched to a gene: 2. Germline V CDR1 and CDR2: LNHNV, YYDKDF (reference sequence). This CDR3 region has 15 residues. The CDR3 protein is CATSSRLAGSYEQYF. The CDR3 region has the DNA TGTGCCACCAGCAGCAGACTAGCGGGGTCCTACGAGCAGTACTTC.

This clone appeared a single time. The V gene is TRBV7-9, the J gene TRBJ1-1; TRBD1 matches 7 bases. V dropped 2 bases and J dropped 1; count of bases not matched to a gene: 4. Germline assignment: CDR1 SEHNR and CDR2 FQNEAQ (reference sequence). The CDR3 runs to 15 residues. CDR3 nucleotide sequence: TGTGCCAGCAGCTTACGACAGGGAAGGAACACTGAAGCTTTCTTT. This encodes CASSLRQGRNTEAFF.